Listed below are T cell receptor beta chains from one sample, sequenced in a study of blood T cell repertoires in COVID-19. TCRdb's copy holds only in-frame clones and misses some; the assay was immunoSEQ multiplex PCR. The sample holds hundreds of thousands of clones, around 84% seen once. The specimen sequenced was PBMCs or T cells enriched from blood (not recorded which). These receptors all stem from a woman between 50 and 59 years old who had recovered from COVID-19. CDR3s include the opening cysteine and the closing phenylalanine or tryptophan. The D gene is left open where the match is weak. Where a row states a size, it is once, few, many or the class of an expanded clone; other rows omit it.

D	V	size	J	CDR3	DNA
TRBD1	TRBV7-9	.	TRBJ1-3	CASSSEQGAGNTIYF	TGTGCCAGCAGCTCCGAACAGGGGGCTGGAAACACCATATATTTT
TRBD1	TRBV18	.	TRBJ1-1	CASSRDRDTEAFF	TGTGCCAGCTCCAGGGACAGGGACACTGAAGCTTTCTTT
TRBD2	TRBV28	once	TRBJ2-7	CASRLAGVADEQYF	TGTGCCAGCAGGTTAGCGGGAGTCGCAGACGAGCAGTACTTC
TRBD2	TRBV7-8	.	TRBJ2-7	CASSLVSSGIYEQYF	TGTGCCAGCAGCTTAGTCTCTAGCGGGATTTACGAGCAGTACTTC
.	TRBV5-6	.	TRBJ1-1	CASSYLDRNTEAFF	TGTGCCAGCAGCTATTTAGACAGGAACACTGAAGCTTTCTTT
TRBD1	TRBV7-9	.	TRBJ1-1	CASSPGQGEHWNTEAFF	TGTGCCAGCAGCCCGGGACAGGGAGAACACTGGAACACTGAAGCTTTCTTT
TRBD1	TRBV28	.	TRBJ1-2	CASSRVEGATGYTF	TGTGCCAGCAGTAGAGTTGAGGGGGCGACTGGCTACACCTTC
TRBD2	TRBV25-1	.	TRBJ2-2	CASSSWTSGSRGTGELFF	TGTGCCAGCTCCTCGTGGACTAGCGGGAGTCGGGGCACCGGGGAGCTGTTTTTT
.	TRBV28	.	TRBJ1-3	CASSLMRSGNTIYF	TGTGCCAGCAGTTTAATGAGATCTGGAAACACCATATATTTT
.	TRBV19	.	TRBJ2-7	CASRETGSTYEQYF	TGTGCCAGTAGGGAGACAGGATCCACCTACGAGCAGTACTTC
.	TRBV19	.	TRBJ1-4	CASSTGGFGPHPPPRIYEKLFF	TGTGCCAGTAGTACGGGGGGCTTTGGACCCCATCCGCCACCACGAATATATGAAAAACTGTTTTTT
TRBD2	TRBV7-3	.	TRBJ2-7	CASRRGLAGTNEQYF	TGTGCCAGCAGGCGCGGACTAGCGGGAACTAACGAGCAGTACTTC
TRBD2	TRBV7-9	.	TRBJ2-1	CASSGTSADDNEQFF	TGTGCCAGCAGCGGTACTAGCGCGGATGACAATGAGCAGTTCTTC
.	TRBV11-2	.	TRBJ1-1	CASSYKQGMNTEAFF	TGTGCCAGCAGTTATAAACAGGGTATGAACACTGAAGCTTTCTTT
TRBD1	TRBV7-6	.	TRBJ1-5	CASSSAGGQGSNQPQHF	TGTGCCAGCAGCTCTGCAGGGGGACAGGGAAGCAATCAGCCCCAGCATTTT
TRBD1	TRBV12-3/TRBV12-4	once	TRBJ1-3	CASRTGNGNTIYF	TGTGCCAGCCGGACAGGGAACGGAAACACCATATATTTT
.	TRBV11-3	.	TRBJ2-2	CASSLRGTGELFF	TGTGCCAGCAGCCTACGGGGCACCGGGGAGCTGTTTTTT
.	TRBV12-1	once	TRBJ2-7	CASSKPPVYEQYF	TGTGCCAGCAGCAAACCGCCGGTCTACGAGCAGTACTTC
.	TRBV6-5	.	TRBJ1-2	CASSYSRVTGYGYTF	TGTGCCAGCAGTTACTCGAGGGTGACGGGCTATGGCTACACCTTC
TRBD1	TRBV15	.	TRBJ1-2	CATSRDQRGRLYGYTF	TGTGCCACCAGCAGAGATCAGAGGGGGCGTCTATATGGCTACACCTTC
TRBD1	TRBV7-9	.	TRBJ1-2	CASSQGTDYYGYTF	TGTGCCAGCAGCCAAGGGACAGATTACTATGGCTACACCTTC
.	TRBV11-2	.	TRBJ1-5	CASSLGQPNSLWGQPQHF	TGTGCCAGCAGCTTAGGACAGCCAAACAGCCTGTGGGGTCAGCCCCAGCATTTT
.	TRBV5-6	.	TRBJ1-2	CASSLVTDLYGYTF	TGTGCCAGCAGCTTGGTCACAGATCTCTATGGCTACACCTTC
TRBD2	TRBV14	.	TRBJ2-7	CASSQGTSGRTEQYF	TGTGCCAGCAGCCAAGGGACTAGCGGGAGGACAGAGCAGTACTTC
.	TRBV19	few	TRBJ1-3	CASIGLNSGNTIYF	TGTGCCAGTATCGGACTGAACTCTGGAAACACCATATATTTT
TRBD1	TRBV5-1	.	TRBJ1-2	CASSSTSGTGSGYTF	TGCGCCAGCAGCTCAACCTCCGGGACAGGGTCTGGCTACACCTTC
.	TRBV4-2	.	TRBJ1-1	CASSQDTGRGTEAFF	TGTGCCAGCAGCCAAGACACGGGGAGAGGGACTGAAGCTTTCTTT
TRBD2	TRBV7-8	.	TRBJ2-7	CASSWGAGGQRGRRSSSYEQYF	TGTGCCAGCAGCTGGGGGGCCGGGGGCCAGCGGGGGAGGAGATCGAGCTCCTACGAGCAGTACTTC
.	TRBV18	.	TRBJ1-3	CASSPTGQVLLGNTIYF	TGTGCCAGCTCACCTACCGGACAAGTCCTTCTCGGAAACACCATATATTTT
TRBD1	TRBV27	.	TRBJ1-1	CASSFRQGETEAFF	TGTGCCAGCAGTTTTAGACAGGGTGAGACTGAAGCTTTCTTT
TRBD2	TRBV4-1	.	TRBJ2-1	CASSRLMGGTTNEQFF	TGCGCCAGCAGCCGCCTTATGGGCGGGACTACCAATGAGCAGTTCTTC
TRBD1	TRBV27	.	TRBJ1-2	CASSLRWRGGDIGYGYTF	TGTGCCAGCAGTTTAAGATGGAGAGGGGGCGACATAGGCTATGGCTACACCTTC
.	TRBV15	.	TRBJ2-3	CATSMERVTDTQYF	TGTGCCACCAGCATGGAGCGGGTGACAGATACGCAGTATTTT
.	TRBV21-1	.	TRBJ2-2	CASSKGRRREVGELFF	TGTGCCAGCAGCAAAGGGAGAAGGCGGGAGGTTGGGGAGCTGTTTTTT
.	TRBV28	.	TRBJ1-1	CASSPYMNTEAFF	TGTGCCAGCAGTCCTTATATGAACACTGAAGCTTTCTTT
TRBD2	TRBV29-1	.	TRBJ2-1	CSVEGGLAGGFSYNEQFF	TGCAGCGTTGAAGGGGGACTAGCGGGAGGATTCTCCTACAATGAGCAGTTCTTC
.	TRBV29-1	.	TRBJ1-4	CSAMPEIGGEKLFF	TGCAGCGCGATGCCGGAGATCGGGGGTGAAAAACTGTTTTTT
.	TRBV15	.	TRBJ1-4	CATSSPSGEGEKLFF	TGTGCCACCAGCAGCCCGTCAGGGGAAGGTGAAAAACTGTTTTTT
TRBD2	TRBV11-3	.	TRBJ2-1	CASSSLRAGVPNEQFF	TGTGCCAGCAGCTCCCTTAGAGCGGGAGTTCCCAATGAGCAGTTCTTC
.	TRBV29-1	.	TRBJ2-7	CSVVVQGLGYEQYF	TGCAGCGTTGTGGTGCAGGGTTTAGGCTACGAGCAGTACTTC
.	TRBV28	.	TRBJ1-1	CASSPPRLNTEAFF	TGTGCCAGCAGTCCCCCGCGGCTGAACACTGAAGCTTTCTTT
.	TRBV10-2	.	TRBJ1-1	CASTEGRRRTEAFF	TGCGCCAGCACCGAAGGACGGCGGAGGACTGAAGCTTTCTTT